The sequence of this T cell receptor beta chain was determined in a study of cytomegalovirus exposure and HLA in healthy donors. CDR1 and CDR2 (germline): MNHEY, SVGAGI. This CDR3 has 14 residues. V gave up 6 bases and J gave up 5 bases; unmatched junction bases: 3. Method: immunoSEQ multiplex PCR; TCRdb's copy keeps in-frame clones and lacks some. The data contain more than 250,000 clones, about nine tenths of them seen just once; the ten biggest clones take up 0.84%. The sample consisted of PBMCs. This receptor was taken from a woman aged 18 to 35 in good health and CMV-seronegative. The chain combines TRBV6-5 with TRBJ2-5, with 13 bases aligning to TRBD2. The DNA for the CDR3 is TGTGCCAGCAGACTAGCGGGAGGGCGTGAGACCCAGTACTTC. It codes for CASRLAGGRETQYF.